This paragraph covers one TCR beta chain sequence. What it recognizes is unknown. The sample belongs to a study of T cell responses to AZD1222 COVID-19 vaccine. Turning to the study itself: Pooled in the analysis were second doses at about 4 or about 12 weeks.

Germline assignment: CDR1 SGHAT and CDR2 FQNNGV. V was cut by 5 bases and J by 4 bases, with 9 bases left in between. This CDR3 contains 12 residues. Study-level findings and limits: Baseline seropositivity occurred in only six or seven AZD1222 recipients. No repertoire was sampled before or during the peak T cell response, only after it. Regions 160-218 and 743-854 held dominance among vaccine-associated CD4 TCRs, which spanned spike.

TCRdb keeps only in-frame clones here, not all; method: immunoSEQ multiplex PCR. The sample has 92,000 or so clones, about 90% seen once; the top ten hold about 28%. J is TRBJ2-7 and V is TRBV11-2; weak D call: TRBD1 (6 bases). This sequence originates from an adult in good health. Material: peripheral blood, obtained on day 0 of AZD1222 vaccination. The CDR3 DNA follows: TGTGCCAGCAGCCAGGGGAAGTACGAGCAGTACTTC. This codes for CASSQGKYEQYF.